These T cell receptor beta chains were read from a single sample in a study of blood T cells in healthy people across ages. TCRdb reanalysed the 5' RACE reads using MiXCR and keeps one entry per CDR3 protein. The data show some 640,000 distinct CDR3 sequences, with more than 40% seen just once and under 35% held by the top ten. Sequencing input: blood. The receptor source for this set is a woman aged 55-70 years in good health. Both conserved end residues are part of each CDR3. The D gene is left open where the match is weak. The size entry is marked missing in some rows and otherwise reads once, few, many or a size class.

TGTGCCAGCAGCAGGGCAGGCGGGAGGGCCGGCAAGGAGCAGTACTTC	CASSRAGGRAGKEQYF	TRBD2	TRBV3-1	TRBJ2-5	-
TGTGCCAGCCGAAACAGGGGATTTGACACTGAAGCTTTCTTT	CASRNRGFDTEAFF	TRBD1	TRBV7-2	TRBJ1-1	-
TGTGCCAGCAGTTTCGTAGCGGCCTCCTACAATGAGCAGTTCTTC	CASSFVAASYNEQFF	-	TRBV12-3/TRBV12-4	TRBJ2-1	once
TGCGCCAGCAGCTTTAACAGGGCGGGCACCGGGGAGCTGTTTTTT	CASSFNRAGTGELFF	-	TRBV5-1	TRBJ2-2	-
TGTGCCAGCAGCTTAAGTCTAGCGGCCTTATTCCCCCAGTACTTC	CASSLSLAALFPQYF	TRBD2	TRBV7-8	TRBJ2-7	-
TGCAGCGCTCTAGCGGGATCCTACAATGAGCAGTTCTTC	CSALAGSYNEQFF	TRBD2	TRBV29-1	TRBJ2-1	-
TGCAGTGCTAGACTAGCGGGACCAAACAATGAGCAGTTCTTC	CSARLAGPNNEQFF	TRBD2	TRBV20-1	TRBJ2-1	few
TGTGCCAGCAGCTTAATGCCTACAGTATCTGGGGCCAACGTCCTGACTTTC	CASSLMPTVSGANVLTF	-	TRBV7-3	TRBJ2-6	-
TGTGCCAGCAGTGATGGGAGGGACAGCTCCTACGAGCAGTACTTC	CASSDGRDSSYEQYF	-	TRBV25-1	TRBJ2-7	-
TGTGCCTGGACCCAGGACAGGATTAACTATGGCTACACCTTC	CAWTQDRINYGYTF	TRBD1	TRBV30	TRBJ1-2	-
TGTGCCAACACACAAAAGTCGGGGACTAGCGGGAGGAATGAGCAGTTCTTC	CANTQKSGTSGRNEQFF	TRBD2	TRBV11-1	TRBJ2-1	-
TGTGCCAGCAGGTCCCAAGGCTACGAGCAGTACTTC	CASRSQGYEQYF	-	TRBV28	TRBJ2-7	-
TGTGCCAGCAGCCGCTACCTTTTAAGCACCGGCGAGCAGTACTTC	CASSRYLLSTGEQYF	-	TRBV7-2	TRBJ2-7	few
TGCAGTGCCCGGACAGGCTACTACGAGCAGTACTTC	CSARTGYYEQYF	TRBD1	TRBV20-1	TRBJ2-7	-
TGTGCCATCATGGGGAGCGATGAGCAGTTCTTC	CAIMGSDEQFF	-	TRBV10-3	TRBJ2-1	-
TGTGCCAGCTCAACGACAGGGAACACAGATACGCAGTATTTT	CASSTTGNTDTQYF	TRBD1	TRBV18	TRBJ2-3	once
TGTGCTAGTGGTTTGGTACCCGGGGTGAACACTGAAGCTTTCTTT	CASGLVPGVNTEAFF	-	TRBV12-5	TRBJ1-1	-
TGTGCCAGCAGCTTGCAGGGACTAGCGGAGTACAATGAGCAGTTCTTC	CASSLQGLAEYNEQFF	TRBD2	TRBV7-8	TRBJ2-1	-
TGTGCCAGCAGTCGCCCCTTACAGGGAGGCTCCTACAATGAGCAGTTCTTC	CASSRPLQGGSYNEQFF	-	TRBV28	TRBJ2-1	-
TGCAGTGCTAGAGATATGGGCCGCTACCTGAACACTGAAGCTTTCTTT	CSARDMGRYLNTEAFF	-	TRBV20-1	TRBJ1-1	few
TGTGCCAGCAGTGAAGCCTTCTATGAGGGCTACACCTTC	CASSEAFYEGYTF	-	TRBV6-1	TRBJ1-2	-
TGTGCCAGCAGTAGACAGGTATCTTTCCACAATGAGCAGTTCTTC	CASSRQVSFHNEQFF	-	TRBV6-2/TRBV6-3	TRBJ2-1	-
TGTGCCAGCAGCGCAGGAGATTGGGGGGAGCAGTTCTTC	CASSAGDWGEQFF	-	TRBV9	TRBJ2-1	once
TGCAGTGCTAGAGATCAGGAGGCCCAACAGGCTATTGGGAATCAGCCCCAGCATTTT	CSARDQEAQQAIGNQPQHF	-	TRBV20-1	TRBJ1-5	-
TGCGCCAGCAGCCCAGGACTAGCCGACATCCAGCAGTTCTTC	CASSPGLADIQQFF	TRBD2	TRBV5-1	TRBJ2-1	-
TGTGCCAGCAGCTTGTTTCCACGCGGCCAAGAGACCCAGTACTTC	CASSLFPRGQETQYF	-	TRBV7-8	TRBJ2-5	-
TGTGCCAGCAGCTTGTGGCAAGGGGGCACACAGCCGGCTGAAGCTTTCTTT	CASSLWQGGTQPAEAFF	TRBD1	TRBV5-8	TRBJ1-1	once
TGTGCCAGCAGTTCGGACGTACAGCCCCAGCATTTT	CASSSDVQPQHF	-	TRBV28	TRBJ1-5	few
TGTGCCAGCAGTCTACGCGGACAGGGAGGCGCTTATGGCTACACCTTC	CASSLRGQGGAYGYTF	TRBD1	TRBV27	TRBJ1-2	few
TGCAGTGCCCCCCCGACTAGCGGGACCTACAATGAGCAGTTCTTC	CSAPPTSGTYNEQFF	TRBD2	TRBV20-1	TRBJ2-1	-
TGTGCCACCAGTGATTCAAGACTAGCGGGAGATAGGGATGAGCAGTTCTTC	CATSDSRLAGDRDEQFF	TRBD2	TRBV24-1	TRBJ2-1	-
TGCAGTGCAAATCCTACTAGCGGGAGGTGGAATGAGCAGTTCTTC	CSANPTSGRWNEQFF	TRBD2	TRBV20-1	TRBJ2-1	-
TGTGCCATCAGTGAGTCCTTTACAGGGTCGGGTTACAATGAGCAGTACTTC	CAISESFTGSGYNEQYF	-	TRBV10-3	TRBJ2-7	-
TGCGCCAGCAGCTTGAGGAGAGGAGGGGCATATGGCTACACCTTC	CASSLRRGGAYGYTF	-	TRBV5-1	TRBJ1-2	once
TGCGCCAGCAGCGTGGCCGGGACTAGCTTCTACGAGCAGTACTTC	CASSVAGTSFYEQYF	TRBD2	TRBV5-1	TRBJ2-7	-
TGCGCCAGCAGCTTGGTAGGGGCCAGCGGGAGGGTCTACAATGAGCAGTTCTTC	CASSLVGASGRVYNEQFF	TRBD2	TRBV5-1	TRBJ2-1	once
TGCGCCAGCAGCCATACAGGGCCGAACACTGAAGCTTTCTTT	CASSHTGPNTEAFF	-	TRBV5-1	TRBJ1-1	-
TGTGCCAGCAGCTTAGTACGATCACCCCTCCACTTT	CASSLVRSPLHF	-	TRBV7-2	TRBJ1-6	few
TGTGCCAGCAGCCCCCGCGGGGGAGGCAATGAGCAGTTCTTC	CASSPRGGGNEQFF	TRBD2	TRBV7-2	TRBJ2-1	-
TGTGCCAGCAGTGAAAAGGGACAGGGGTTCAATGAGCAGTTCTTC	CASSEKGQGFNEQFF	TRBD1	TRBV2	TRBJ2-1	-
TGTGCCAGCAGAAGGGAGGCGAACACTGAAGCTTTCTTT	CASRREANTEAFF	-	TRBV3-1	TRBJ1-1	-
TGTGCCAGCATTCGGAGGGCGGGACGTGACAATGAGCAGTTCTTC	CASIRRAGRDNEQFF	-	TRBV6-2/TRBV6-3	TRBJ2-1	-
TGTGCCAGTAAAGACGGGACTTACACCGGGGAGCTGTTTTTT	CASKDGTYTGELFF	-	TRBV19	TRBJ2-2	once
TGTGCCAGCACCATTAAGGGGTGGGGCGTCACCTTC	CASTIKGWGVTF	-	TRBV12-3/TRBV12-4	TRBJ1-2	few
TGTGCCAGCAGTTATTTTGGAGGGGTGAGCTACGAGCAGTACTTC	CASSYFGGVSYEQYF	-	TRBV6-6	TRBJ2-7	-
TGTGCCAGCAGTGACCCTCGGACAGGAGACACCGGGGAGCTGTTTTTT	CASSDPRTGDTGELFF	TRBD1	TRBV25-1	TRBJ2-2	-
TGTGCCATCAGGCGGGAAGGGGGGAATTCACCCCTCCACTTT	CAIRREGGNSPLHF	-	TRBV10-3	TRBJ1-6	-
TGCAGCGCCGGCCTTTTTTCAGGGTACAATGAGCAGTTCTTC	CSAGLFSGYNEQFF	-	TRBV29-1	TRBJ2-1	-
TGCGCCAGCAGCGTGGAAAAGGGTACGGGGGAGCAGTACTTC	CASSVEKGTGEQYF	-	TRBV5-1	TRBJ2-7	-
TGTGCCAGCAGTGACACTCCCCTGGGGACCTACGAGCAGTACTTC	CASSDTPLGTYEQYF	-	TRBV25-1	TRBJ2-7	-
TGTGCCTGGAGCAAGGGGACTAGCGGGAGTGTGGGTGAGCAGTTCTTC	CAWSKGTSGSVGEQFF	TRBD2	TRBV30	TRBJ2-1	-
TGTGCCAGCAGTGAAAGTGCGCACAGGGGGCGGTTCTTC	CASSESAHRGRFF	TRBD1	TRBV25-1	TRBJ2-1	-
TGCGCCAGCAGCTTGGGCGGAGATCGGGAGACCCAGTACTTC	CASSLGGDRETQYF	-	TRBV5-1	TRBJ2-5	few
TGTGCCATCAGTGCTGGGGTCACCTACGAGCAGTACTTC	CAISAGVTYEQYF	-	TRBV10-3	TRBJ2-7	few
TGTGCCAGCAGTATCCAAACGCCCACAGGGGAGGGCACTGAAGCTTTCTTT	CASSIQTPTGEGTEAFF	TRBD1	TRBV27	TRBJ1-1	once
TGCAGTGCTAGAGATACCGGGGTCTATGGCTACACCTTC	CSARDTGVYGYTF	-	TRBV20-1	TRBJ1-2	-
TGCGCCAGCAGCCAGCAACAGGGGCTTAACTATGGCTACATCTTC	CASSQQQGLNYGYIF	TRBD1	TRBV4-3	TRBJ1-2	-
TGTGCCACCAGGGACTCTGGAAACACCATATATTTT	CATRDSGNTIYF	-	TRBV12-3/TRBV12-4	TRBJ1-3	-
TGTGCCAGCAGTTACCAGGGAAAAACCTACGAGCAGTACTTC	CASSYQGKTYEQYF	-	TRBV6-2/TRBV6-3	TRBJ2-7	-
TGCAGTGCTAGAGTCGGGACCGGGGAGCTGTTTTTT	CSARVGTGELFF	-	TRBV20-1	TRBJ2-2	-